These 10 T cell receptor beta chains share one sample of origin, sequenced in a study of cytomegalovirus exposure and HLA in healthy donors. The PCR made use of 60 Vbeta and 13 Jbeta primers. Some clones are missing from TCRdb's copy, which holds only in-frame ones; the method was immunoSEQ multiplex PCR. The sample totals about 130,000 clones. Sequencing was done on a sample of PBMCs. Source of these receptors: a man in his thirties or forties in good health and CMV-seronegative.

This chain uses TRBV5-6 with TRBJ1-1; D ambiguous. Germline-derived CDR1 and CDR2 are SGHDT and YYEEEE. CDR3 size: 13 residues. Trimming shortened V by 0 bases and J by 0 bases, and 3 bases separated the two germline ends. CDR3 loop: CASSLALNTEAFF. DNA for the CDR3: TGTGCCAGCAGCTTGGCTTTGAACACTGAAGCTTTCTTT.

This chain joins TRBV28 and TRBJ1-3; 11 nucleotides align to TRBD1. CDR3 length equals 15 residues. Germline loops: CDR1 MDHEN, CDR2 SYDVKM. With 6 bases clipped from V and 8 bases from J, the junction kept 9 bases outside the gene matches. CDR3 DNA: TGTGCCAGCAGACGCCCGGGACAGGGGGAGGACACCATATATTTT. Translation: CASRRPGQGEDTIYF.

The J gene is TRBJ2-7, the V gene TRBV18; 8 bases are a match to TRBD1. J was trimmed by 7 bases and V by 6 bases; bases with no gene match: 5. The CDR3 is made up of 12 amino acids. CDR1 and CDR2 from the germline V gene are KGHSH and LQKENI. CDR3 nucleotides: TGTGCCAGCTCTCAGGGGGCTAAAGAGCAGTACTTC. This sequence encodes CASSQGAKEQYF.

V usage is TRBV18 and J usage is TRBJ1-6; possible D gene TRBD1, 6 bases. V lost 3 bases and J 9 bases, leaving 18 bases between the germline ends. Germline V gene lookup returns CDR1 KGHSH and CDR2 LQKENI. The CDR3 runs 16 residues. In DNA form, the CDR3 reads TGTGCCAGCTCACCGACGTGGGACAAATCGAGTTCACCCCTCCACTTT. Residues: CASSPTWDKSSSPLHF.

The chain recombines TRBV13 with TRBJ1-1; tentatively, D is TRBD1 (6 bases). The CDR3 consists of 14 residues. The germline V and J ends were trimmed by 6 bases and 4 bases, with 15 bases remaining between them. Germline-derived CDR1 and CDR2 are PRHDT and FYEKMQ (reference sequence). The CDR3 sequence: CASRRGGKSTEAFF. CDR3 in DNA: TGTGCCAGCAGACGCGGGGGCAAAAGCACTGAAGCTTTCTTT.

V is TRBV7-9 and J is TRBJ2-5, with 13 positions matching TRBD2. CDR1 and CDR2 (germline): SEHNR, FQNEAQ (reference sequence). J lost 10 bases, V lost 4 bases, and 3 bases had no gene match. The CDR3 extends over 13 amino acids. The CDR3 spells CASSWTSGGLQYF. The CDR3 region has the DNA TGTGCCAGCAGCTGGACTAGCGGGGGACTCCAGTACTTC.

The chain combines TRBV2 with TRBJ2-7; 14 nucleotides match TRBD2. Per germline, CDR1 SNHLY and CDR2 FYNNEI. The CDR3 has 16 residues. Unmatched junction bases numbered 7, after V lost 7 bases and J lost 2 bases. CDR3 in amino acids: CASITPGLAGAYEQYF. The CDR3 DNA sequence: TGTGCCAGCATCACCCCGGGACTAGCGGGAGCCTACGAGCAGTACTTC.

V is TRBV29-1 and J is TRBJ2-1; D is ambiguous. V lost 0 bases, J lost 3 bases, and 6 bases lay in between. Germline V gene lookup returns CDR1 SQVTM and CDR2 ANQGSEA. The CDR3 consists of 13 residues. In DNA, the CDR3 is TGCAGCGTTGAAGACAGGAACTACAATGAGCAGTTCTTC. This gives the protein CSVEDRNYNEQFF.

The chain is built from TRBV6-1 and TRBJ2-1; tentatively, D is TRBD1 (6 bases). In germline, CDR1 is MNHNS, CDR2 SASEGT. The CDR3 runs 15 residues. V was cut by 0 bases and J by 3 bases, with 9 bases left in between. CDR3 coding DNA: TGTGCCAGCAGTGAAGCCCCAGGGGACTACAATGAGCAGTTCTTC. It translates to CASSEAPGDYNEQFF.

The chain is built from TRBV13 and TRBJ2-3, with TRBD2 matching over 8 bases. Germline V gene data show CDR1 as PRHDT and CDR2 as FYEKMQ (reference sequence). V was pared by 2 bases and J by 2 bases, with 3 bases of the junction left unmatched. This CDR3 has 15 amino acids. CDR3 amino acids: CASSLRSGATDTQYF. CDR3 DNA: TGTGCCAGCAGCTTACGTAGCGGGGCCACAGATACGCAGTATTTT.